This TCR beta chain was sequenced in a study of cytomegalovirus exposure and HLA in healthy donors (dated by TCRdb to about 2017). With respect to the entire study: An earlier analysis of under 600 of the donors reported 250 to 350 Gb of sequence data and about 100 million unique TCR beta sequences from roughly 180 million T cells. Both class I and class II loci were covered by HLA typing, at four-digit resolution. Rather than using new phenotypic data, the later analysis identified candidate immune exposures from TCR beta sequences and from how often those sequences occurred across donors. In a later genetic analysis, genome-wide SNP genotypes for about 60% of the 666 donors were used, and that subset was treated as a discovery cohort. Using immunosequencing, the study profiled T cell repertoires from approximately 700 subjects and related those repertoires to cytomegalovirus serostatus. The study combined high-throughput TCR immunosequencing, statistical association of individual TCRs with disease status, and machine learning to predict cytomegalovirus infection status. Every discovery cohort repertoire had been produced on one sequencing platform. Among the approximately 430 genotyped donors, around 81% belonged to the genetic ancestry cluster associated with self-reported Caucasian donors. An earlier analysis of several hundred of the donors applied high-throughput TCR beta sequencing to assess whether each TCR beta V gene segment acted as functional or pseudogenic. A separate validation cohort of roughly 120 different subjects was used in addition to the approximately 670-subject first cohort. A later analysis re-examined previously published TCR beta repertoires from several hundred donors and added high-resolution HLA genotyping to investigate patterns of TCR occurrence. Typing coverage differed by locus: A, B, C, DRB1 and DQB1 were typed in roughly 620-640 donors, DQA1 in about 560, DPA1 in around 600, and DPB1 in 472. Roughly 5 DR-DQ haplotypes were handled as single units for association and clustering because linkage in the cohort was strong. On average, roughly 240,000 unique TCR beta nucleotide sequences were sequenced per donor among several hundred genotyped donors of the cohort, with roughly 20% of those sequences being non-productive. An early release that covered fewer than 750 HLA-typed donors contained 250 to 350 gigabases of sequencing data and roughly 84 million unique TCR sequences. Donor age, sex, ethnicity and CMV serostatus were compiled together with the repertoire data. The study was designed to test whether signatures of past pathogen exposure could be identified by cataloging public T cell receptors.

The library was prepared using the immunoSEQ multiplex PCR assay. A mixture of 60 forward primers for TCR Vbeta segments and 13 reverse primers for TCR Jbeta segments was used in the multiplex PCR. The CDR3 region of rearranged TCR beta genes was amplified from genomic DNA with a multiplex PCR assay. Amplified TCR beta libraries were sequenced as 87-base-pair reads on the Illumina HiSeq System. For the original study's pipeline: A later analysis counted about 76 million unique TCR beta chains across the 666 repertoires, and around 9.9 million of these chains were shared by at least two donors. To remove PCR and sequencing errors, raw reads were error-corrected and collapsed into unique sequences using a nearest-neighbor algorithm that merged closely related sequences. To assign V, D and J gene segments, CDR3 sequences were aligned to IMGT reference sequences. For a sequence to be retained, a match of at least six nucleotides to both a V gene segment and a J gene segment was required. Rearrangements were called productive when the CDR3 lacked stop codons and stayed in frame with V and J; all others were non-productive. CDR3 was defined according to IMGT convention as the region running from the second conserved V-encoded cysteine to the conserved J-encoded phenylalanine. The earlier analysis of 500 to 600 of the donors excluded sequences that lacked an unambiguous match to a single V gene segment. In an earlier analysis of a few hundred of the donors, V segments were called functional above 56.7% productive rearrangements and were called segregating when the between-donor standard deviation exceeded 5%. A statistical classification framework was built to diagnose cytomegalovirus status from the catalog of TCR beta chain sequences. In a later analysis, TCR nucleotide sequences were compared against IMGT/GENE-DB human TR gene sequences so that V and J genes could be assigned. A later analysis assigned CDR3 sequences and most-parsimonious VDJ recombination scenarios with the TCRdist pipeline. In a later analysis, each TCR beta chain was defined by its CDR3 amino acid sequence together with its V-gene family, and reads without a unique V-gene family were excluded. In a later analysis, 500 to 700 highly shared, low-generation-probability nucleotide sequences were removed to address suspected cross-contamination and a sequencing artifact. In a later analysis, a clonal expansion index was calculated for each public chain from normalized within-repertoire ranks of inferred template counts. A later analysis computed generation probabilities with a VDJ recombination model fitted to out-of-frame rearrangements, and checked the results against IGoR. A later analysis scored TCR-TCR, TCR-HLA and TCR-CMV co-occurrence with hypergeometric tests, applying a repertoire-size bias correction to TCR pairs. To estimate false discovery rates, a later analysis permuted the HLA or CMV assignments 20 times. In a later analysis, co-occurring TCRs were grouped with DBSCAN, and TCRdist sequence similarity was added when clustering was performed within HLA-allele-positive subsets. Repertoires with fewer than 30,000 or more than 120,000 public chains were left out of co-occurrence clustering, as were a few repertoires with anomalous nucleotide sharing. TCRdb provides this immuneACCESS table in a form limited to in-frame rearrangements. Some clones are lacking; in checked studies, under half of them reflect an unresolved V gene, and why the rest are absent is not known. V, J and clone size were drawn from that table, and D and trimming were deduced from the DNA. The sample yields roughly 160,000 clones; less than 90% were counted once. The ten largest clonotypes hold more than 0.85% of the sample.

The cohort was made up of 500 to 850 healthy bone marrow donors. All cohort members were sampled while nominally healthy, although unrecorded immune exposures were likely present. The donor tested CMV seronegative, placing the donor among the 350 or so seronegative members of the cohort. A peripheral blood sample was collected from each donor, and TCR beta sequencing was performed on peripheral blood mononuclear cells. Genomic DNA was extracted from the blood cell samples with the Qiagen DNeasy Blood Extraction Kit. The CDR3 spans 17 residues, from the cysteine through the phenylalanine. The only DNA kept is the CDR3, 51 bases in frame from the first base. V and J are trimmed by 1 base and 1 base, and the gene matches miss 11 bases of the junction. Via the germline V gene (reference sequence), CDR1 is GTSNPN and CDR2 SVGIG. Points on this clone: The antigen it recognizes is unknown. The input lacks base qualities; no much larger clone sits a single base away.

Broad study findings and their caveats: Correlated functional status among segregating V segments might reflect linkage disequilibrium, but an unknown experimental factor could not be ruled out. The presence/absence analyses assumed that sequencing depth was roughly uniform across donors, and that assumption may not be true. Most TCR sequences were seen in very few donors, while some public TCRs were found in many individuals. A total of roughly 160 TCR beta chains were listed by the study as associated with cytomegalovirus. According to a later analysis, TCR association rates differed among HLA loci, with DRB1 alleles showing the most associated TCRs and HLA-C alleles showing the fewest. CMV serostatus was the only immune exposure information available for the cohort. The authors suggested that the approach could potentially be generalized to other disease states and immunological phenotypes. In this cohort, only TCR beta chains were sequenced, and detectable features were limited by the absence of alpha or paired-chain data. Some IMGT-functional V segments, including TRBV6-2 and TRBV6-3, could not be told apart with the 87-base-pair reads, so those segments were excluded. Compared with equally common non-associated chains, HLA-associated TCR beta chains in a later analysis were more clonally expanded and had lower generation probabilities. A further reported finding was that TCR beta sequences accurately predicted the HLA-A and HLA-B alleles for most subjects in the first cohort. According to a later analysis, parvovirus B19, influenza, CMV and Epstein-Barr virus appeared linked to several top co-occurrence clusters. An association between a missense DCLRE1C variant and V-gene and J-gene trimming of TCR beta chains was found in a later genetic analysis and replicated in an independent cohort. A few of the identified cytomegalovirus-associated TCR beta chains were confirmed in vitro to be specific for cytomegalovirus antigens. Because counts were too low, seventeen rarely observed V segments, including chromosome 9 orphons, were left out of the earlier analysis of about 500 of the donors. According to a later genetic analysis, donors in an Asian-associated ancestry cluster had fewer N-insertions in productive TCRs than the approximately 650-donor mean. A cluster of highly shared sequence variants was judged likely to be a technical artifact of the sequencing pipeline. Broadly in line with IMGT annotations, most TCR beta V segments showed up in productive rearrangements about 90% or about 30% of the time in an earlier analysis of 450 to 600 of the donors. HLA typing was unavailable for some donors at each locus, so association tests used only the typed subset. In both the original and validation cohorts, the classifier was reported to diagnose cytomegalovirus status with high specificity and sensitivity. When HLA alleles, especially DR and DQ, strongly co-occurred, attributing TCR associations to individual alleles was difficult. A later analysis associated around 16,000 TCR beta sequences with specific HLA alleles at a false discovery rate of 0.05. A later analysis found that most CMV-associated TCR beta chains appeared HLA-restricted, with HLA associations seemingly driven largely by CMV exposure.

This TCR was recovered from a young man in good health and CMV-seronegative. Sequencing input: PBMCs. The V gene is TRBV30 and the J gene is TRBJ2-7; 9 nucleotides in the junction match TRBD1. Here the CDR3 is given as CAWSAGTGLLKSYEQYF. The sequenced DNA is TGTGCCTGGAGTGCCGGGACAGGGCTTTTAAAATCCTACGAGCAGTACTTC.